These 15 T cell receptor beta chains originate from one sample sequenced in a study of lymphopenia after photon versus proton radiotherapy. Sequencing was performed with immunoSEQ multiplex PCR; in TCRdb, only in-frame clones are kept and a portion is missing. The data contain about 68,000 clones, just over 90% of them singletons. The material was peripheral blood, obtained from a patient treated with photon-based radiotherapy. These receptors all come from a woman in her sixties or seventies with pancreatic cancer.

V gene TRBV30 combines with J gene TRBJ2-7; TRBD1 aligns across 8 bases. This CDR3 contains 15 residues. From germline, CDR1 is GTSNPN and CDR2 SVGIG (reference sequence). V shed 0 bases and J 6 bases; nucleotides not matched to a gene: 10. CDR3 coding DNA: TGTGCCTGGAGTGTACGGGGGACAGGCGTCTCCGAGCAGTACTTC. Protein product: CAWSVRGTGVSEQYF.

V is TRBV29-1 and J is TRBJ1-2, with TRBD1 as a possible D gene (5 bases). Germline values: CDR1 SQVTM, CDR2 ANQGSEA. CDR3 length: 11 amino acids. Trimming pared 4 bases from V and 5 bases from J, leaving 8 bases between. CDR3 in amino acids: CSVAQEYGYTF. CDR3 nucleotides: TGCAGCGTTGCACAGGAGTATGGCTACACCTTC.

CDR3 amino acids: CASSLFRAGGELFF. CDR3 coding DNA: TGCGCCAGCAGCTTGTTTAGGGCCGGCGGGGAGCTGTTTTTT. This chain connects TRBV5-1 to TRBJ2-2; no firm D call. Trimming took 1 base from V and 7 from J, leaving 11 bases between them. Germline-derived CDR1 and CDR2 are SGHRS and YFSETQ. The CDR3 contains 14 residues.

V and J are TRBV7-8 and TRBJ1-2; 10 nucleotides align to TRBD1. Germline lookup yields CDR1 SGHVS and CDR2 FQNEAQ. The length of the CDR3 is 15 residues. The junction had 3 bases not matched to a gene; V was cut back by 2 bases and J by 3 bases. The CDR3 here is CASSLTGTGDYGYTF. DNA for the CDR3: TGTGCCAGCAGCTTAACCGGGACAGGGGACTATGGCTACACCTTC.

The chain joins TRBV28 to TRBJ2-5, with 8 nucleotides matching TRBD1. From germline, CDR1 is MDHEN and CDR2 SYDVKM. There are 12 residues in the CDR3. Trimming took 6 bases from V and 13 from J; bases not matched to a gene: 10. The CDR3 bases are TGTGCCAGCAGCATAGCCAGGGGGCGTGTGTACTTC. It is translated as CASSIARGRVYF.

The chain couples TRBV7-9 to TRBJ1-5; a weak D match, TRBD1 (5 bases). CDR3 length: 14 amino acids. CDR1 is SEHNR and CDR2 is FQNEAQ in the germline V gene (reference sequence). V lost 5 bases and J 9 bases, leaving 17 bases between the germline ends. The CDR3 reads CASSNPGTTLPQHF. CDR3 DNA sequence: TGTGCCAGCAGCAACCCCGGGACGACATTGCCCCAGCATTTT.

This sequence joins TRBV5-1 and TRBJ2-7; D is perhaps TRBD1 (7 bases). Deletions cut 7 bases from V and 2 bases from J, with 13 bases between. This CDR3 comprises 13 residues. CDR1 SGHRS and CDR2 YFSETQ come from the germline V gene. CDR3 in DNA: TGCGCCAGCCGTCAGGGGGAGGCCTACGAGCAGTACTTC. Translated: CASRQGEAYEQYF.

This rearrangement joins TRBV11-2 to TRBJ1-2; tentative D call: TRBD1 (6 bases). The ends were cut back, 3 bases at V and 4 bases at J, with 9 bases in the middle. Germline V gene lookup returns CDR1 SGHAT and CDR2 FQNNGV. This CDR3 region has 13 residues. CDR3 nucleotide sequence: TGTGCCAGCAGCTTCGGGGACATCTATGGCTACACCTTC. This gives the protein CASSFGDIYGYTF.

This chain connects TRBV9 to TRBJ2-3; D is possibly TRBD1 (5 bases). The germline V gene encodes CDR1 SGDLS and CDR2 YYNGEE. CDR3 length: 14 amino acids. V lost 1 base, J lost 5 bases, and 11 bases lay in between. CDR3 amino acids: CASSVSTGLDTQYF. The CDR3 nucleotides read TGTGCCAGCAGCGTATCTACAGGTCTAGATACGCAGTATTTT. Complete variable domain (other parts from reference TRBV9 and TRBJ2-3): DSGVTQTPKHLITATGQRVTLRCSPRSGDLSVYWYQQSLDQGLQFLIQYYNGEERAKGNILERFSAQQFPDLHSELNLSSLELGDSALYFCASSVSTGLDTQYFGPGTRLTVL.

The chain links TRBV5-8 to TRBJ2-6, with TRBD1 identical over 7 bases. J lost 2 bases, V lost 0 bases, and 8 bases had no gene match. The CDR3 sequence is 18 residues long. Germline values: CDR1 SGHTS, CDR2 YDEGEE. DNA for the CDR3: TGTGCCAGCAGCTTGGGATGGGGGACAGCGACTGGGGCCAACGTCCTGACTTTC. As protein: CASSLGWGTATGANVLTF.

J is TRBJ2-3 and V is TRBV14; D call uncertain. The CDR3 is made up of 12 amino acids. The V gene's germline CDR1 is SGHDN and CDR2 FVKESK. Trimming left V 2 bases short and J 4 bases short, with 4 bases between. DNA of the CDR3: TGTGCCAGCAGCCAATGGGCAGATACGCAGTATTTT. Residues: CASSQWADTQYF. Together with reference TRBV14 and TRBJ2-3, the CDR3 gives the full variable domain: EAGVTQFPSHSVIEKGQTVTLRCDPISGHDNLYWYRRVMGKEIKFLLHFVKESKQDESGMPNNRFLAERTGGTYSTLKVQPAELEDSGVYFCASSQWADTQYFGPGTRLTVL.

This CDR3 is CASSGLAGGSTQYF. In nucleotides, the CDR3 is TGTGCCAGCAGCGGACTAGCGGGAGGAAGTACGCAGTATTTT. This sequence joins TRBV13 and TRBJ2-3; 14 bases are shared with TRBD2. The V gene end was trimmed by 5 bases and the J gene end by 8 bases; junction bases not matched to a gene: 3. Germline values: CDR1 PRHDT, CDR2 FYEKMQ (reference sequence). This CDR3 has 14 amino acids.

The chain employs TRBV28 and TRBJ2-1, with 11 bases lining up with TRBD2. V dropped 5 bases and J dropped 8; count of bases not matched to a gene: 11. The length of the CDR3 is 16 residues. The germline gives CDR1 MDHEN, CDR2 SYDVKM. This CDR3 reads CASSPSGTSGGYEQFF. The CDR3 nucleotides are TGTGCCAGCAGTCCTTCGGGGACTAGCGGAGGGTATGAGCAGTTCTTC.

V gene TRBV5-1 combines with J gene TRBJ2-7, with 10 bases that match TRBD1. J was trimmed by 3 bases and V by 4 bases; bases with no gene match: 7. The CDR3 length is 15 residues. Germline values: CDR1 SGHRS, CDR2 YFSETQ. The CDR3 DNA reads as TGCGCCAGCAGCGAAGATCGGGACAGGGGCTACGAGCAGTACTTC. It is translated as CASSEDRDRGYEQYF.

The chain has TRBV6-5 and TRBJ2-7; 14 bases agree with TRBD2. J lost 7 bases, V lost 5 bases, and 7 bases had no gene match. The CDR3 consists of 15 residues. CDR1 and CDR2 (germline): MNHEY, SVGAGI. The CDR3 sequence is CASSPPGLAGDEQYF. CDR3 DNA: TGTGCCAGCAGTCCGCCGGGACTAGCGGGAGATGAGCAGTACTTC.